The 32 T cell receptor beta chains below come from one sample, sequenced in a study of human T cells and chemical hapten exposure. Sample time point: patch test 1, 2 weeks after DPC sensitization. Treatment denoted: therapeutic diphenylcyclopropenone sensitization with weekly scalp DPC. TCRdb passed the RACE reads through MiXCR, listing each CDR3 protein once. The top ten hold 7.5% to 8.5% of the sample, which has about 360,000 distinct CDR3 sequences, approximately 6.3% seen once. The input for sequencing was whole blood, taken in connection with sensitization to the hapten diphenylcyclopropenone (DPC). Receptors were obtained from a young woman with alopecia areata. Some clones in this sample may be carry-over from other donors' samples.

This clonotype was counted between two and nine times. This sequence joins TRBV6-5 and TRBJ1-2, with no clear D. The CDR3 runs 14 residues. With 0 bases removed from V and 4 bases from J, the gap between germline ends came to 9 bases. CDR1 is MNHEY and CDR2 is SVGAGI in the germline V gene. CDR3 protein: CASSYSIGFYGYTF. The CDR3 bases are TGTGCCAGCAGTTACTCGATTGGATTCTATGGCTACACCTTC.

The sample holds many counts of this clonotype. V is TRBV7-8 and J is TRBJ1-1; D ambiguous. CDR1 and CDR2 from the germline V gene are SGHVS and FQNEAQ. Trimming took 5 bases from V and 8 from J, leaving 15 bases between them. This CDR3 contains 13 residues. DNA of the CDR3: TGTGCCAGCAGCGTAAATCGCGGCCTCGAAGCTTTCTTT. Its protein is CASSVNRGLEAFF.

The table lists this clonotype with a few counts. The rearrangement uses TRBV12-3 or TRBV12-4 and TRBJ2-2; TRBD1 agrees at 10 bases. The V and J ends lost 6 bases and 7 bases, in that order; junction bases with no gene match: 14. The CDR3 sequence is 17 residues long. The CDR3 DNA follows: TGTGCCAGCAGCCAAAATTCCGGGACAGGGGCCGGCGGGGAGCTGTTTTTT. It yields the protein CASSQNSGTGAGGELFF.

This clonotype has at least ten counts. The rearrangement uses TRBV7-8 and TRBJ2-3, with D uncertain. The CDR3 totals 14 residues. Trimming stripped 5 bases from V and 3 bases from J, with 12 bases between. Germline CDR1 SGHVS, CDR2 FQNEAQ. The CDR3 region has the DNA TGTGCCAGCAGCCGCCGTGAAAGAACAGATACGCAGTATTTT. Encoded protein: CASSRRERTDTQYF.

There are a few counts of this clonotype. The genes are TRBV20-1 and TRBJ2-3; 8 nucleotides line up with TRBD2. The CDR3 covers 15 residues. V shed 2 bases, J shed 2 bases, and the junction held 6 bases outside the gene matches. CDR1 is DFQATT and CDR2 is SNEGSKA in the germline V gene (reference sequence). CDR3 in DNA: TGCAGTGCTAGATCCAGCGGGGGAATCACAGATACGCAGTATTTT. It is translated as CSARSSGGITDTQYF.

This clonotype was counted ten times or more. This sequence joins TRBV29-1 and TRBJ2-4; possible D gene TRBD1, 6 bases. V was shortened by 0 bases and J by 0 bases, with 9 bases between the two germline ends. The germline gives CDR1 SQVTM, CDR2 ANQGSEA. This CDR3 has 15 residues. The CDR3 DNA sequence: TGCAGCGTTGAAGACGGGACACTAGCCAAAAACATTCAGTACTTC. It encodes CSVEDGTLAKNIQYF.

In its sample, this clonotype was seen many times. The chain is built from TRBV7-9 and TRBJ2-3; the match to TRBD2 covers 13 bases. V lost 4 bases, J lost 8 bases, and 9 bases stayed unmatched. Germline V lookup: CDR1 SEHNR, CDR2 FQNEAQ (reference sequence). The CDR3 covers 16 residues. The CDR3 is CASSYPTSGGTGTQYF. The CDR3 DNA reads as TGTGCCAGCAGCTACCCGACTAGCGGGGGGACTGGTACGCAGTATTTT.

This clonotype is medium-sized. The rearrangement uses TRBV7-2 and TRBJ2-3, with TRBD2 matching over 13 bases. CDR1 is SGHTA and CDR2 is FQGNSA in the germline V gene. The CDR3 runs to 16 residues. V was clipped by 4 bases and J by 4 bases; unmatched bases: 5. CDR3 nucleotides: TGTGCCAGCAGCTCCTGGACTAGCGGGGGCGCAGATACGCAGTATTTT. It is translated as CASSSWTSGGADTQYF.

The chain joins TRBV6-5 to TRBJ1-5; tentative D call: TRBD1 (6 bases). V shed 7 bases and J shed 10 bases, with 23 bases lying between them. Germline V gives CDR1 MNHEY, CDR2 SVGAGI. This CDR3 comprises 15 residues. The DNA for the CDR3 is TGTGCCAGCAATCCTGGGCAGGGGACAATCAAACCCCAGCATTTT. This encodes CASNPGQGTIKPQHF.

The rearrangement links TRBV24-1 to TRBJ1-4; D unresolved. Trimming removed 2 bases at V and 6 bases at J, with 6 bases between. The CDR3 consists of 13 residues. Germline CDR1 reads KGHDR; CDR2 reads SFDVKD. In nucleotides, the CDR3 is TGTGCCACCAGTGATTCGTATTATGAAAAACTGTTTTTT. Residues: CATSDSYYEKLFF.

This chain connects TRBV5-1 to TRBJ2-2; D might be TRBD2 (5 bases). The CDR3 consists of 15 residues. The germline V and J ends were trimmed by 4 bases and 0 bases, with 10 bases remaining between them. Germline values: CDR1 SGHRS, CDR2 YFSETQ. The DNA of the CDR3 is TGCGCCAGCAGCCCCACTAGAACGAACACCGGGGAGCTGTTTTTT. Encoded protein: CASSPTRTNTGELFF.

This clonotype has just a few counts. V gene TRBV29-1 combines with J gene TRBJ2-3; the D call may be TRBD1 or TRBD2 (5 bases each). The germline V gene encodes CDR1 SQVTM and CDR2 ANQGSEA. This CDR3 contains 13 residues. V dropped 4 bases and J dropped 1 base, with 9 bases sitting between them. The CDR3 here is CSVARGRTDTQYF. The CDR3 nucleotides are TGCAGCGTTGCGAGGGGACGCACAGATACGCAGTATTTT.

The chain is built from TRBV6-1 and TRBJ1-6; possible D gene TRBD1, 5 bases. This CDR3 region has 15 residues. The germline CDR1 and CDR2 sequences are MNHNS and SASEGT. With 1 base removed from V and 2 bases from J, the gap between germline ends came to 6 bases. The CDR3 reads CASSEDRTYNSPLHF. Written as DNA, the CDR3 is TGTGCCAGCAGTGAAGACAGGACCTATAATTCACCCCTCCACTTT.

This clonotype was observed a handful of times. CDR3: CASSQSSGVLNTEAFF. The CDR3 DNA sequence: TGTGCCAGCTCACAATCTTCGGGGGTCCTTAACACTGAAGCTTTCTTT. The J gene is TRBJ1-1, the V gene TRBV18, with a possible D match to TRBD1 (5 bases). Germline CDR1 is KGHSH and CDR2 is LQKENI. This CDR3 has 16 amino acids. Trimming pared 4 bases from V and 2 bases from J, leaving 17 bases between.

Note on this clonotype: A much larger clone lies a single base off, so this may be a read error. The chain uses TRBV20-1 and TRBJ2-1; 12 positions agree with TRBD2. This CDR3 region has 17 residues. The trim removed 0 bases at V and 3 bases at J, leaving 6 bases unmatched. CDR1 DFQATT and CDR2 SNEGSKA come from the germline V gene (reference sequence). CDR3 protein: CSARDPRLAGDYNEQFF. Here the CDR3 DNA reads TGCAGTGCTAGAGATCCTAGACTAGCGGGGGACTACAATGAGCAGTTCTTC.

There are many counts of this clonotype. The DNA of the CDR3 is TGTGCCAGCAGCTTAGCGGGGGGGCGGCACGAGCAGTACTTC. This sequence encodes CASSLAGGRHEQYF. The genes are TRBV7-2 and TRBJ2-7; D perhaps matches TRBD2 (7 bases). Trimming took 0 bases from V and 5 from J, leaving 11 bases between them. The CDR3 has 14 residues. Germline V gene sequence: CDR1 SGHTA, CDR2 FQGNSA. The entire variable domain, with the rest obtained from reference TRBV7-2 and TRBJ2-7, is as follows: GAGVSQSPSNKVTEKGKDVELRCDPISGHTALYWYRQSLGQGLEFLIYFQGNSAPDKSGLPSDRFSAERTGGSVSTLTIQRTQQEDSAVYLCASSLAGGRHEQYFGPGTRLTVT.

This clonotype was counted many times. The chain is built from TRBV12-3 or TRBV12-4 and TRBJ2-7, with D tentatively TRBD1 (6 bases). The CDR3 is 17 residues long. V was shortened by 6 bases and J by 0 bases, with 21 bases between the two germline ends. In DNA, the CDR3 is TGTGCCAGCAGCCGATCCGGGACAACGATTATCTCCTACGAGCAGTACTTC. Residues: CASSRSGTTIISYEQYF.

This clonotype was recorded at least ten times. The rearrangement uses TRBV5-4 and TRBJ2-3, with 14 nucleotides matching TRBD2. V trimming: 5 bases; J trimming: 6 bases; junction bases outside the gene matches: 20. The CDR3 loop spans 20 amino acids. The V gene's germline CDR1 is SGHNT and CDR2 YYREEE (reference sequence). CDR3: CASRVGTSGGSGRLFDTQYF. The CDR3 bases are TGTGCCAGCAGGGTCGGGACTAGCGGGGGCTCGGGCCGATTATTCGATACGCAGTATTTT.

The chain employs TRBV20-1 and TRBJ2-1, with 9 bases lining up with TRBD2. This CDR3 region has 16 residues. Per germline, CDR1 DFQATT and CDR2 SNEGSKA (reference sequence). J was trimmed by 2 bases and V by 0 bases; bases with no gene match: 5. The CDR3 coding sequence is TGCAGTGCTAGAGATACGCGGGGGGGTACCTACAATGAGCAGTTCTTC. Its translation: CSARDTRGGTYNEQFF.

This clonotype has more than one count but fewer than ten. The V call is TRBV28, the J call TRBJ2-1; 7 bases agree with TRBD2. Germline V CDR1 and CDR2: MDHEN, SYDVKM. V lost 6 bases, J lost 9 bases, and 2 bases stayed unmatched. The CDR3 is 11 amino acids. Written as DNA, the CDR3 is TGTGCCAGCAGGACTAGCAGTGAGCAGTTCTTC. Translation gives CASRTSSEQFF.

The sample holds many counts of this clonotype. The gene calls are TRBV9 and TRBJ1-1, with D unresolved. Germline V lookup: CDR1 SGDLS, CDR2 YYNGEE. The V end was cut by 2 bases, the J end by 4 bases, with 9 bases between. CDR3 length: 13 residues. CDR3: CASSVRMSTEAFF. The CDR3 DNA reads as TGTGCCAGCAGCGTGAGGATGAGCACTGAAGCTTTCTTT. Full variable domain (outside the CDR3, taken from reference TRBV9 and TRBJ1-1): DSGVTQTPKHLITATGQRVTLRCSPRSGDLSVYWYQQSLDQGLQFLIQYYNGEERAKGNILERFSAQQFPDLHSELNLSSLELGDSALYFCASSVRMSTEAFFGQGTRLTVV.

In its sample, this clonotype was seen many times. CDR3 sequence (DNA): TGTGCCAGCAGCTTAGAAGGATTGCCACCCCTCCACTTT. This translates into CASSLEGLPPLHF. This chain connects TRBV11-2 to TRBJ1-6, with D uncertain. Germline-derived CDR1 and CDR2 are SGHAT and FQNNGV. The CDR3 totals 13 residues. Trimming removed 0 bases from V and 11 bases from J, with 8 bases in between.

This clonotype showed up many times. CDR3 in DNA: TGCGCCAGCAGCCAAGATGAGGGGGGCGGGTACAATGAGCAGTTCTTC. Translated: CASSQDEGGGYNEQFF. The J gene is TRBJ2-1, the V gene TRBV4-3; TRBD1 or TRBD2 may be the D gene (6 bases each). This CDR3 comprises 16 residues. Trimming left V 0 bases short and J 4 bases short, with 13 bases between. CDR1 is LGHNA, CDR2 YSLEER, per germline.

V gene TRBV9 combines with J gene TRBJ2-5; the D is unclear. The germline CDR1 and CDR2 sequences are SGDLS and YYNGEE. Deletions cut 3 bases from V and 4 bases from J, with 10 bases between. The CDR3 is 13 residues long. The CDR3 region is CASSAGLAETQYF. The CDR3 region has the DNA TGTGCCAGCAGCGCTGGCTTAGCAGAGACCCAGTACTTC. The complete variable domain, with remaining parts taken from reference TRBV9 and TRBJ2-5, reads DSGVTQTPKHLITATGQRVTLRCSPRSGDLSVYWYQQSLDQGLQFLIQYYNGEERAKGNILERFSAQQFPDLHSELNLSSLELGDSALYFCASSAGLAETQYFGPGTRLLVL.

This clonotype was found many times. This chain links TRBV9 with TRBJ2-5; no firm D call. The CDR3 consists of 13 residues. Germline V gives CDR1 SGDLS, CDR2 YYNGEE. Trimming shortened V by 2 bases and J by 5 bases, and 10 bases separated the two germline ends. In DNA form, the CDR3 reads TGTGCCAGCAGCGTGCAGAGTTCCGAGACCCAGTACTTC. Translated, it gives CASSVQSSETQYF.

The rearrangement links TRBV19 to TRBJ1-2; D not resolved. The CDR3 totals 13 residues. The germline V gene encodes CDR1 LNHDA and CDR2 SQIVND (reference sequence). Trimming removed 5 bases at V and 1 base at J, with 8 bases between. DNA for the CDR3: TGTGCCAGTAGTCCGTCGTATAACTATGGCTACACCTTC. Its protein product is CASSPSYNYGYTF.

The chain combines TRBV2 with TRBJ2-7, with D perhaps matching TRBD1 (6 bases). With 6 bases removed from V and 0 bases from J, the gap between germline ends came to 12 bases. Germline assignment: CDR1 SNHLY and CDR2 FYNNEI. This CDR3 has 14 residues. The CDR3 nucleotides are TGTGCCAGCAGCAAGGACAGATTCTCCTACGAGCAGTACTTC. Protein: CASSKDRFSYEQYF.

V and J are TRBV3-1 and TRBJ1-2; 8 bases match TRBD1. Per the germline V gene, CDR1 is LGHDT and CDR2 is YNNKEL (reference sequence). This CDR3 comprises 16 residues. J was trimmed by 4 bases and V by 0 bases; bases with no gene match: 7. The CDR3 protein is CASSQDLVQGAYGYTF. DNA for the CDR3: TGTGCCAGCAGCCAAGATCTTGTTCAGGGGGCCTATGGCTACACCTTC.

This clonotype appeared a few times. The V gene is TRBV12-3 or TRBV12-4, the J gene TRBJ2-3, with D possibly being TRBD1 or TRBD2 (6 bases each). Between the trimmed V and J ends, which lost 6 bases and 4 bases, there was a span of 14 bases. This CDR3 comprises 14 residues. DNA of the CDR3: TGTGCCAGCAGCGAGTACGGGGGCCCAGATACGCAGTATTTT. It codes for CASSEYGGPDTQYF.

There are a few counts of this clonotype. The CDR3 region has the DNA TGTGCCAGCAGCTTAGCGGGACTAGAGCAGTTCTTC. Amino acids: CASSLAGLEQFF. This chain uses TRBV7-8 with TRBJ2-1; TRBD2 matches at 7 bases. Trimming cost V 0 bases and J 10 bases; bases outside gene matches: 0. The CDR3 length is 12 residues. Germline assignment: CDR1 SGHVS and CDR2 FQNEAQ.

This clonotype was seen repeatedly, ten times or more. The chain combines TRBV6-1 with TRBJ2-6; D possibly corresponds to TRBD2 (5 bases). Germline V gene data show CDR1 as MNHNS and CDR2 as SASEGT. V shed 2 bases and J shed 12 bases, with 11 bases lying between them. This CDR3 spans 13 amino acids. This chain's CDR3 is CASSERVEGVLTF. The CDR3 bases are TGTGCCAGCAGTGAAAGGGTCGAGGGCGTCCTGACTTTC.

This clonotype was counted only a few times. The chain uses TRBV4-1 and TRBJ2-4; a weak D match, TRBD2 (5 bases). This CDR3 has 14 residues. With 5 bases removed from V and 4 bases from J, the gap between germline ends came to 12 bases. CDR1 MGHRA and CDR2 YSYEKL come from the germline V gene. The CDR3 spells CASSTDGKKNIQYF. The CDR3 bases are TGCGCCAGCAGCACAGACGGGAAAAAAAACATTCAGTACTTC.